One and the same sample provided the 20 T cell receptor beta chains below, sequenced in a study of shared clonotypes between healthy human individuals. Sequencing used immunoSEQ multiplex PCR; TCRdb keeps in-frame clones, though not all of them. This repertoire shows about 2.4 million clones, 93% found once; its top ten account for around 0.37%. The sequenced sample consisted of naive CD4+ T cells from PBMCs. Subset described: CD45RA+ positively selected. The receptors here all came from a man between 18 and 29 years old in good health. Some clones in this sample may be carry-over from other donors' samples.

In its sample, this clone was seen once. The rearrangement links TRBV7-3 to TRBJ2-2, with no clear D. From germline, CDR1 is SGHTA and CDR2 FQGTGA. V was shortened by 6 bases and J by 5 bases, with 16 bases between the two germline ends. The CDR3 totals 15 residues. The CDR3 nucleotides read TGTGCCAGCAGAAATACAGCCTCCGGGACCGGGGAGCTGTTTTTT. Encoded protein: CASRNTASGTGELFF.

The chain has TRBV5-4 and TRBJ1-2; D unresolved. The CDR3 contains 17 residues. Germline V lookup: CDR1 SGHNT, CDR2 YYREEE (reference sequence). The ends were cut back, 4 bases at V and 3 bases at J, with 22 bases in the middle. The CDR3 DNA reads TGTGCCAGCAGCCCACCCAGATATCGGGAAAGTCACTATGGCTACACCTTC. Its protein is CASSPPRYRESHYGYTF. Full variable domain (remainder filled in from reference TRBV5-4 and TRBJ1-2): ETGVTQSPTHLIKTRGQQVTLRCSSQSGHNTVSWYQQALGQGPQFIFQYYREEENGRGNFPPRFSGLQFPNYSSELNVNALELDDSALYLCASSPPRYRESHYGYTFGSGTRLTVV.

V is TRBV28 and J is TRBJ2-2, with D uncertain. CDR1 is MDHEN and CDR2 is SYDVKM in the germline V gene. Trimming took off 7 bases at V and 4 bases at J, with 16 bases between the two ends. This CDR3 is 15 amino acids long. The CDR3 sequence is CASKGPILGTGELFF. The CDR3 region has the DNA TGTGCCAGCAAGGGCCCCATTCTTGGCACCGGGGAGCTGTTTTTT.

The chain combines TRBV2 with TRBJ1-5; no firm D call. This CDR3 is 13 amino acids long. Germline CDR1 SNHLY, CDR2 FYNNEI. Deletions cut 6 bases from V and 0 bases from J, with 6 bases between. The CDR3 nucleotides are TGTGCCAGCAGACCTAGTAGCAATCAGCCCCAGCATTTT. As protein: CASRPSSNQPQHF.

Only a few counts were recorded for this clone. This rearrangement joins TRBV15 to TRBJ1-3, with D tentatively TRBD1 (5 bases). The V and J ends lost 7 bases and 0 bases respectively, with 7 bases between them. This CDR3 is 13 amino acids long. Germline-derived CDR1 and CDR2 are LNHNV and YYDKDF (reference sequence). The CDR3 protein is CATMTDSGNTIYF. The CDR3, as DNA: TGTGCCACCATGACAGACTCTGGAAACACCATATATTTT.

The gene calls are TRBV7-3 and TRBJ2-7; 11 nucleotides agree with TRBD1. The trim removed 1 base at V and 12 bases at J, leaving 8 bases unmatched. Germline assignment: CDR1 SGHTA and CDR2 FQGTGA. The CDR3 runs 14 residues. The DNA for the CDR3 is TGTGCCAGCAGCTTAAATGGCGGACAGGGGGCTCGGTACTTC. It translates to CASSLNGGQGARYF.

V usage is TRBV7-8 and J usage is TRBJ1-2; 9 positions match TRBD1. The ends lost 2 bases at V and 7 bases at J; junction bases unmatched: 8. The length of the CDR3 is 15 residues. Per germline, CDR1 SGHVS and CDR2 FQNEAQ. CDR3 sequence (DNA): TGTGCCAGCAGCTTACCGGGACAGGGTGTTTTTGGCTACACCTTC. Its translation is CASSLPGQGVFGYTF.

V is TRBV6-1 and J is TRBJ2-1; D not certain. This CDR3 comprises 15 residues. Per germline, CDR1 MNHNS and CDR2 SASEGT. V lost 0 bases and J 10 bases, leaving 16 bases between the germline ends. The CDR3 DNA sequence: TGTGCCAGCAGTGAAGCGCTTCGGGCCGGCAGGGAGCAGTTCTTC. Translation gives CASSEALRAGREQFF.

With respect to this clone: Other DNA sequences within the sample encode an identical CDR3. The genes are TRBV6-5 and TRBJ1-3; no clear D. V was shortened by 6 bases and J by 0 bases, with 3 bases between the two germline ends. Germline V gene lookup returns CDR1 MNHEY and CDR2 SVGAGI. The CDR3 has 12 residues. CDR3 in DNA: TGTGCCAGCAGGAACTCTGGAAACACCATATATTTT. It is translated as CASRNSGNTIYF.

J is TRBJ2-1 and V is TRBV7-8; 13 bases are a match to TRBD2. The V gene end was trimmed by 7 bases and the J gene end by 0 bases; junction bases not matched to a gene: 3. Germline CDR1 and CDR2: SGHVS and FQNEAQ. There are 16 residues in the CDR3. The CDR3 sequence: CASKTSGRSSYNEQFF. Written as DNA, the CDR3 is TGTGCCAGCAAGACTAGCGGGAGGAGCTCCTACAATGAGCAGTTCTTC.

The chain has TRBV6-1 and TRBJ2-2; 9 nucleotides line up with TRBD1. The V segment lost 6 bases and the J segment 7 bases; nucleotides outside the gene matches: 9. Germline V gene sequence: CDR1 MNHNS, CDR2 SASEGT. The CDR3 runs 15 residues. In DNA form, the CDR3 reads TGTGCCAGCAGAGTTACAGGGGGCGCAGGCGGGGAGCTGTTTTTT. Its protein is CASRVTGGAGGELFF.

This clone was counted only a few times. The rearrangement joins TRBV27 to TRBJ1-1; D possibly corresponds to TRBD1 (6 bases). This CDR3 region has 14 residues. With 6 bases removed from V and 5 bases from J, the gap between germline ends came to 16 bases. Germline V lookup: CDR1 MNHEY, CDR2 SMNVEV (reference sequence). For the CDR3, the DNA is TGTGCCAGCAGACCGTACAGGGTGGATACTGAAGCTTTCTTT. Amino acid sequence: CASRPYRVDTEAFF.

The chain employs TRBV6-1 and TRBJ2-7; D possibly corresponds to TRBD2 (6 bases). Germline CDR1 and CDR2: MNHNS and SASEGT. V lost 0 bases and J 3 bases, leaving 12 bases between the germline ends. The CDR3 loop spans 15 amino acids. Written as DNA, the CDR3 is TGTGCCAGCAGTGAAGCGGGGACTGGGAACTACGAGCAGTACTTC. Its protein product is CASSEAGTGNYEQYF.

V usage is TRBV6-1 and J usage is TRBJ2-7; no clear D. The CDR3 extends over 15 amino acids. Deletions cut 0 bases from V and 2 bases from J, with 11 bases between. Germline-derived CDR1 and CDR2 are MNHNS and SASEGT. The CDR3: CASSEAYRSTYEQYF. CDR3 nucleotide sequence: TGTGCCAGCAGTGAAGCGTACAGATCAACCTACGAGCAGTACTTC.

The chain couples TRBV7-8 to TRBJ1-3; D is undetermined. The germline V gene has CDR1 SGHVS and CDR2 FQNEAQ. V gave up 5 bases and J gave up 0 bases, with 11 bases separating them. The CDR3 loop spans 15 amino acids. CDR3 sequence (DNA): TGTGCCAGCAGCCTAATGGCTACCTCTGGAAACACCATATATTTT. Translated, it gives CASSLMATSGNTIYF.

This chain links TRBV5-4 with TRBJ2-7; D is ambiguous. Trimming stripped 4 bases from V and 2 bases from J, with 7 bases between. This CDR3 contains 12 residues. Germline CDR1 SGHNT, CDR2 YYREEE (reference sequence). The CDR3 nucleotides are TGTGCCAGCAGCATCTCGCCCTACGAGCAGTACTTC. Its protein product is CASSISPYEQYF.

The chain uses TRBV7-7 and TRBJ2-2, with 7 bases fitting TRBD2. The CDR3 is 15 residues long. Per germline, CDR1 SSHAT and CDR2 FNYEAQ (reference sequence). Losses at the gene ends were 1 base for V and 9 bases for J; bases not matched to a gene: 8. CDR3 amino acids: CASSLDGAGVRELFF. In DNA form, the CDR3 reads TGTGCCAGCAGCTTAGATGGCGCGGGGGTCAGGGAGCTGTTTTTT.

The chain recombines TRBV11-2 with TRBJ1-2; 7 bases align to TRBD1. Germline V lookup: CDR1 SGHAT, CDR2 FQNNGV. J lost 2 bases, V lost 5 bases, and 2 bases had no gene match. CDR3 length: 13 amino acids. For the CDR3, the DNA is TGTGCCAGCAGCAAGACAGGGAACTATGGCTACACCTTC. Its translation is CASSKTGNYGYTF.

In DNA, the CDR3 is TGTGCCTGGAGCAGTCTAGCGGGAGTATTCTCCTACGAGCAGTACTTC. Its translation is CAWSSLAGVFSYEQYF. The gene calls are TRBV30 and TRBJ2-7, with TRBD2 matching 10 bases. Germline CDR1 and CDR2: GTSNPN and SVGIG (reference sequence). CDR3 length: 16 residues. J gave up 0 bases and V 3 bases, and 8 bases lay outside the gene matches. Full variable domain (outside the CDR3, taken from reference TRBV30 and TRBJ2-7): SQTIHQWPATLVQPVGSPLSLECTVEGTSNPNLYWYRQAAGRGLQLLFYSVGIGQISSEVPQNLSASRPQDRQFILSSKKLLLSDSGFYLCAWSSLAGVFSYEQYFGPGTRLTVT.

The rearrangement joins TRBV5-4 to TRBJ2-1; D ambiguous. CDR1 and CDR2 from the germline V gene are SGHNT and YYREEE (reference sequence). V was shortened by 5 bases and J by 7 bases, with 13 bases between the two germline ends. CDR3 size: 13 residues. The CDR3 here is CASSSLTGNEQFF. The CDR3 DNA sequence: TGTGCCAGCAGTTCCCTGACTGGGAATGAGCAGTTCTTC.